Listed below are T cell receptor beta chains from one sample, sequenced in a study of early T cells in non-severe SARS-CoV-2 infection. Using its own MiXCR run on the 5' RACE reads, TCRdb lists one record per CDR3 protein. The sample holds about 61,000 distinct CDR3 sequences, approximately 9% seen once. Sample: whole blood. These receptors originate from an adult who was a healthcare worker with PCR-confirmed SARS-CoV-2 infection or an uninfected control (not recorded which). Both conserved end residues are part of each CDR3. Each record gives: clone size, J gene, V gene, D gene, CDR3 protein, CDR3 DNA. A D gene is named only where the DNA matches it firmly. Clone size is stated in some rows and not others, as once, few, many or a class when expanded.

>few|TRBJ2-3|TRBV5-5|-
CASREAITDTQYF
TGTGCCAGCAGGGAGGCGATCACAGATACGCAGTATTTT
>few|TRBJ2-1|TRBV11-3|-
CASSLDRGQYNEQFF
TGTGCCAGCAGCTTAGATCGCGGACAATACAATGAGCAGTTCTTC
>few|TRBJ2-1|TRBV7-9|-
CASDQGRLYNEQFF
TGTGCCAGCGACCAAGGCCGTCTTTACAATGAGCAGTTCTTC
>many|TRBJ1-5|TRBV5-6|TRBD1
CASSSTGGGQPQHF
TGTGCCAGCAGCTCGACAGGGGGCGGACAGCCCCAGCATTTT
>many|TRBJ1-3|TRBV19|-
CASSRSGPSGNTIYF
TGTGCCAGTAGTAGGTCTGGACCATCTGGAAACACCATATATTTT
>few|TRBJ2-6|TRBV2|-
CASSALAYSGANVLTF
TGTGCCAGCAGTGCTTTAGCGTACTCTGGGGCCAACGTCCTGACTTTC
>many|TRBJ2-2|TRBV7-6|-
CASSLAGEPTGELFF
TGTGCCAGCAGCCTTGCAGGAGAACCCACCGGGGAGCTGTTTTTT
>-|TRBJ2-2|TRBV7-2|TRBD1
CASSVEGTVAGELFF
TGTGCCAGCAGCGTCGAAGGGACAGTAGCCGGGGAGCTGTTTTTT
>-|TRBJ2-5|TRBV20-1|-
CSASPTGRIKTQYF
TGCAGTGCTAGTCCGACAGGGAGGATAAAGACCCAGTACTTC
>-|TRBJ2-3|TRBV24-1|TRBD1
CATSPQTGESDTQYF
TGTGCCACCAGCCCCCAGACAGGGGAGTCGGATACGCAGTATTTT
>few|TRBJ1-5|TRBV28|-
CASSFGAQWPQHF
TGTGCCAGCAGTTTCGGGGCTCAATGGCCCCAGCATTTT
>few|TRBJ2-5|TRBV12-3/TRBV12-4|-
CASRMSPRGETQYF
TGTGCCAGCAGGATGTCCCCCCGGGGAGAGACCCAGTACTTC
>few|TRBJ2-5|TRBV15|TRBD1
CATSRDRGRETQYF
TGTGCCACCAGTCGGGACAGGGGCAGGGAGACCCAGTACTTC
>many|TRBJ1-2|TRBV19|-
CATWKQGIGNYGYTF
TGTGCCACTTGGAAACAGGGAATAGGCAACTATGGCTACACCTTC
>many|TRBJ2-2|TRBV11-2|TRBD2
CASSHGGVHQNTGELFF
TGTGCCAGCAGCCATGGGGGGGTCCACCAGAACACCGGGGAGCTGTTTTTT
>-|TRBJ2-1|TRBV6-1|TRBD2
CASILLETSGALDEQFF
TGTGCCAGCATCCTCCTTGAGACTAGCGGGGCTCTCGATGAGCAGTTCTTC
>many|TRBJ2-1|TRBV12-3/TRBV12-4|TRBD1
CASSGQGRNEQFF
TGTGCCAGCAGTGGACAGGGGAGGAATGAGCAGTTCTTC
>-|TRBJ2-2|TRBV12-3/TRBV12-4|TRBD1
CASSPGQGDTGELFF
TGTGCCAGCAGCCCGGGACAGGGGGACACCGGGGAGCTGTTTTTT
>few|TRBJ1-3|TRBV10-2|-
CASSESYFREPGNTIYF
TGCGCCAGCAGTGAGTCTTATTTCAGGGAGCCTGGAAACACCATATATTTT
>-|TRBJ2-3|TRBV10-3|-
CATAISNTQYF
TGTGCCACGGCAATTTCAAATACGCAGTATTTT
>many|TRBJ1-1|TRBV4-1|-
CASSLEDTGGTEAFF
TGCGCCAGCAGCCTAGAAGATACCGGTGGGACTGAAGCTTTCTTT
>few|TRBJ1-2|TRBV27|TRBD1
CASSSDRGNYGYTF
TGTGCCAGCAGTTCAGACAGGGGAAACTATGGCTACACCTTC